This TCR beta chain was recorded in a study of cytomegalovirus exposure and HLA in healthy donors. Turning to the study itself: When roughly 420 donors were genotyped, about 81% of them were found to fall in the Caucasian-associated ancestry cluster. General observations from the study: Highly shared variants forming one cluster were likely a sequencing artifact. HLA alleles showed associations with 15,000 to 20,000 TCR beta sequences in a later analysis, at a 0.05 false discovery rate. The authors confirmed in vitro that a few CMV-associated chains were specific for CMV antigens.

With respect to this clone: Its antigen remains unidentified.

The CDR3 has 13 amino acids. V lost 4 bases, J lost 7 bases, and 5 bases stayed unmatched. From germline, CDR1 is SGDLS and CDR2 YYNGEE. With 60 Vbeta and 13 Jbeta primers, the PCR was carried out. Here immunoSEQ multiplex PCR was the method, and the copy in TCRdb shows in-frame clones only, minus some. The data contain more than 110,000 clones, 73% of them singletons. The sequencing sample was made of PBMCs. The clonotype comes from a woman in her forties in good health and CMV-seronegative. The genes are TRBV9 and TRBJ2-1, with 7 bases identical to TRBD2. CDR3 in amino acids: CASSLGGSNEQFF. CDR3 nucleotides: TGTGCCAGCAGCCTGGGAGGGTCTAATGAGCAGTTCTTC. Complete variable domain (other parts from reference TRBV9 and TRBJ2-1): DSGVTQTPKHLITATGQRVTLRCSPRSGDLSVYWYQQSLDQGLQFLIQYYNGEERAKGNILERFSAQQFPDLHSELNLSSLELGDSALYFCASSLGGSNEQFFGPGTRLTVL.